This T cell receptor beta chain was captured by sequencing in a study of T cells in Graves' hyperthyroidism and ophthalmopathy. The sample holds a few counts of this clonotype. Germline lookup yields CDR1 SGHDT and CDR2 YYEEEE. V was trimmed by 6 bases and J by 8 bases, leaving 23 bases between them. The CDR3 totals 16 residues. Regions amplified from RNA transcripts were the TCR beta CDR3 regions. A set of HTBI primers served as the primers for a first-round RT-PCR of the TCR CDR3. TCRdb ran MiXCR on the multiplex PCR reads and lists one entry per CDR3 protein. The repertoire consists of 500,000 to 650,000 distinct CDR3 sequences, with more than 14% occurring once and the leading ten covering under 15%.

The V call is TRBV5-6, the J call TRBJ1-4; D not certain. This TCR was sampled from a woman between 50 and 59 years old with Graves' ophthalmopathy. The sample consisted of blood. CDR3 amino acids: CASTTSPAVHWEKLFF. In DNA form, the CDR3 reads TGTGCCAGCACCACTTCACCGGCAGTCCATTGGGAAAAACTGTTTTTT.